The next 5 T cell receptor beta chains were all read from a single sample in a study of blood T cell repertoires in COVID-19. The method was immunoSEQ multiplex PCR; TCRdb's version includes in-frame clones alone and lacks a portion of them. This sample carries some 96,000 clones, about 80% of them seen once, and the ten largest clones take under 35%. The sample was peripheral blood. The source of these receptors is a man aged 65 to 79 with active or convalescent COVID-19.

This clone occurred a few times. The chain has TRBV12-3 or TRBV12-4 and TRBJ2-3; D may be TRBD1 (5 bases). The V and J ends lost 5 bases and 2 bases respectively, with 8 bases between them. The CDR3 sequence is 13 residues long. CDR3 in amino acids: CASSGADTDTQYF. In DNA form, the CDR3 reads TGTGCCAGCAGTGGGGCAGACACAGATACGCAGTATTTT.

The CDR3 reads CASSEGDRNTEAFF. CDR3 nucleotides: TGTGCCAGCAGTGAGGGGGACAGGAACACTGAAGCTTTCTTT. V is TRBV6-1 and J is TRBJ1-1; 7 bases are a match to TRBD1. Germline-derived CDR1 and CDR2 are MNHNS and SASEGT. Trimming removed 3 bases from V and 1 base from J; junction bases left unmatched: 2. There are 14 residues in the CDR3.

V usage is TRBV7-6 and J usage is TRBJ1-1, with TRBD1 identical over 7 bases. This CDR3 region has 16 residues. J was trimmed by 0 bases and V by 1 base; bases with no gene match: 5. The V gene's germline CDR1 is SGHVS and CDR2 FNYEAQ. The CDR3 spells CASSLGGTAMNTEAFF. In nucleotides, the CDR3 is TGTGCCAGCAGCTTAGGGGGGACAGCGATGAACACTGAAGCTTTCTTT. The variable domain in full, with the rest retrieved from reference TRBV7-6 and TRBJ1-1, is GAGVSQSPRYKVTKRGQDVALRCDPISGHVSLYWYRQALGQGPEFLTYFNYEAQQDKSGLPNDRFSAERPEGSISTLTIQRTEQRDSAMYRCASSLGGTAMNTEAFFGQGTRLTVV.

A single count supports this clone. This chain uses TRBV4-1 with TRBJ2-7, with 7 bases identical to TRBD2. The length of the CDR3 is 15 residues. The V gene's germline CDR1 is MGHRA and CDR2 YSYEKL. V lost 2 bases and J lost 7; bases outside the gene matches: 11. CDR3 amino acids: CASSQSAGYRGEQYF. The CDR3 nucleotides are TGCGCCAGCAGCCAATCAGCGGGGTACCGCGGGGAGCAGTACTTC.

The chain links TRBV7-9 to TRBJ1-5; 9 positions agree with TRBD1. The V and J ends lost 5 bases and 1 base, in that order; junction bases with no gene match: 9. This CDR3 spans 17 amino acids. The germline CDR1 and CDR2 sequences are SEHNR and FQNEAQ (reference sequence). This CDR3 reads CASSTAGTGLSNQPQHF. CDR3 nucleotide sequence: TGTGCCAGCAGCACCGCCGGGACAGGGCTAAGCAATCAGCCCCAGCATTTT.